The 14 T cell receptor beta chains given below trace back to one sample, sequenced in a study of blood T cells in healthy people across ages. Next came a second PCR, run for about 6 to 12 cycles, which used a sample-barcoded 5' primer along with a J-beta primer mix. Via MiXCR, TCRdb re-called the 5' RACE reads, giving one row per CDR3 protein. Of 730,000 or so distinct CDR3 sequences listed, roughly two fifths are singletons. Sequencing input: blood. The receptors stem from a woman aged 60-70 years in good health.

This clonotype was seen a handful of times. This sequence joins TRBV20-1 and TRBJ1-1; tentative D call: TRBD1 (5 bases). Germline CDR1 DFQATT, CDR2 SNEGSKA (reference sequence). CDR3 size: 13 residues. Trimming removed 6 bases from V and 0 bases from J, with 11 bases in between. CDR3 in DNA: TGCAGTGCGCCACAGGACCTGAACACTGAAGCTTTCTTT. It yields the protein CSAPQDLNTEAFF.

Only a few counts were recorded for this clonotype. The chain carries TRBV9 and TRBJ1-1, with D unclear. Looked up from germline, CDR1 is SGDLS and CDR2 is YYNGEE. The V end was cut by 0 bases, the J end by 4 bases, with 13 bases between. The CDR3 consists of 15 residues. CDR3 nucleotides: TGTGCCAGCAGCGTAGTTGAGGGTTTTGGCACTGAAGCTTTCTTT. Protein: CASSVVEGFGTEAFF.

This chain connects TRBV6-6 to TRBJ1-6; D call uncertain. Germline CDR1 MNHNY, CDR2 SVGAGI (reference sequence). The length of the CDR3 is 13 residues. V dropped 4 bases and J dropped 6 bases, with 7 bases sitting between them. In DNA, the CDR3 is TGTGCCAGCAGTTCCAAAGTTAATTCACCCCTCCACTTT. Its translation: CASSSKVNSPLHF.

This clonotype was seen a handful of times. V is TRBV6-2 or TRBV6-3 and J is TRBJ2-5; D remains unclear. CDR1 MNHEY and CDR2 SVGEGT come from the germline V gene. Trimming left V 6 bases short and J 0 bases short, with 14 bases between. The CDR3 has 15 amino acids. The CDR3 region has the DNA TGTGCCAGCAGCCAACAAATCTCCTACCAAGAGACCCAGTACTTC. Encoded protein: CASSQQISYQETQYF.

A few counts support this clonotype. The chain links TRBV20-1 to TRBJ2-5, with D perhaps TRBD1 or TRBD2 (5 bases each). V gave up 0 bases and J gave up 4 bases, with 15 bases separating them. The germline CDR1 and CDR2 sequences are DFQATT and SNEGSKA (reference sequence). CDR3 length: 15 amino acids. Written as DNA, the CDR3 is TGCAGTGCTAGAGAGGGTCGAGGGGTTCTAGAGACCCAGTACTTC. Translation: CSAREGRGVLETQYF.

V usage is TRBV12-3 or TRBV12-4 and J usage is TRBJ2-5; D is perhaps TRBD1 (6 bases). The CDR3 extends over 13 amino acids. V shed 0 bases and J shed 7 bases, with 9 bases lying between them. CDR3 region: CASSLAGGGTQYF. CDR3 DNA: TGTGCCAGCAGTTTAGCAGGGGGTGGGACCCAGTACTTC.

The V gene is TRBV20-1, the J gene TRBJ2-4; TRBD1 is a possible D gene (6 bases). Trimming removed 6 bases from V and 9 bases from J, with 12 bases in between. The CDR3 consists of 11 residues. Germline V gene lookup returns CDR1 DFQATT and CDR2 SNEGSKA (reference sequence). The CDR3 reads CSAGGQSIQYF. CDR3 bases: TGCAGTGCGGGTGGACAGTCCATTCAGTACTTC.

This rearrangement joins TRBV5-1 to TRBJ2-3, with no clear D. The CDR3 sequence is 14 residues long. The germline V and J ends were trimmed by 8 bases and 3 bases, with 16 bases remaining between them. The germline V gene has CDR1 SGHRS and CDR2 YFSETQ. In DNA, the CDR3 is TGCGCCAGACCCCGTGGGCTGGGAACAGATACGCAGTATTTT. This sequence encodes CARPRGLGTDTQYF.

To note about this clonotype: This CDR3 is missing its conserved last phenylalanine or tryptophan, likely due to a read error. The chain couples TRBV4-2 to TRBJ2-5; TRBD2 matches 8 bases. The junction had 4 bases not matched to a gene; V was cut back by 6 bases and J by 1 base. CDR1 LGHNA and CDR2 YNFKEQ come from the germline V gene. The CDR3 runs 14 residues. For the CDR3, the DNA is TGTGCCAGCAGTAAAAGCGGGGGCCAAGAGACCCAGTACCTC. Protein product: CASSKSGGQETQYL.

V usage is TRBV20-1 and J usage is TRBJ1-2; D remains unclear. This CDR3 spans 12 amino acids. Germline CDR1 DFQATT, CDR2 SNEGSKA (reference sequence). Trimming cost V 2 bases and J 3 bases, with 7 bases left between them. The CDR3 bases are TGCAGTGCTAGACACATGGACTATGGCTACACCTTC. Its protein product is CSARHMDYGYTF.

This clonotype has a count of ten or more. J is TRBJ2-3 and V is TRBV9, with 8 bases matching TRBD1. Germline CDR1 reads SGDLS; CDR2 reads YYNGEE. The V and J ends lost 2 bases and 5 bases, in that order; junction bases with no gene match: 7. The CDR3 totals 15 residues. The CDR3 sequence: CASSVAPTGEDTQYF. In nucleotides, the CDR3 is TGTGCCAGCAGCGTGGCACCGACAGGGGAAGATACGCAGTATTTT.

This clonotype was detected only a few times. The rearrangement uses TRBV11-2 and TRBJ2-3; D is uncertain. The CDR3 runs to 11 residues. Between the trimmed V and J ends, which lost 8 bases and 5 bases, there was a span of 8 bases. In germline, CDR1 is SGHAT, CDR2 FQNNGV. The CDR3 DNA sequence: TGTGCCAGCGTGCTGGGAGATACGCAGTATTTT. This codes for CASVLGDTQYF.

The chain has TRBV5-6 and TRBJ2-3, with TRBD2 identical over 7 bases. In germline, CDR1 is SGHDT, CDR2 YYEEEE. With V trimmed by 0 bases and J by 5 bases, 6 bases remained unmatched. There are 15 residues in the CDR3. The CDR3, as DNA: TGTGCCAGCAGCTTGGTTCGGGGGGAGAGAGATACGCAGTATTTT. It yields the protein CASSLVRGERDTQYF. Based on the CDR3 plus reference TRBV5-6 and TRBJ2-3, the full variable domain is DAGVTQSPTHLIKTRGQQVTLRCSPKSGHDTVSWYQQALGQGPQFIFQYYEEEERQRGNFPDRFSGHQFPNYSSELNVNALLLGDSALYLCASSLVRGERDTQYFGPGTRLTVL.

The chain joins TRBV29-1 to TRBJ1-5; a possible D gene is TRBD1 (6 bases). Trimming took off 6 bases at V and 4 bases at J, with 13 bases between the two ends. The CDR3 spans 13 residues. Germline V lookup: CDR1 SQVTM, CDR2 ANQGSEA. CDR3 residues: CSVARGSNQPQHF. The CDR3 DNA sequence: TGCAGCGTGGCGAGGGGGTCGAATCAGCCCCAGCATTTT.